The rows below give T cell receptor beta chains drawn from one sample of a study of shared clonotypes between healthy human individuals. The assay was immunoSEQ multiplex PCR, and TCRdb's table has in-frame clones only and misses some. The sample lists some 2 million clones, 85% to 95% occurring once. Specimen: naive CD4+ T cells sorted from blood. All receptors come from a young man in good health. CDR3s include the opening cysteine and the closing phenylalanine or tryptophan. The D gene is left open where the match is weak. Clone size, where shown, is once, few, many, or a class for clones that have expanded.

abundance: .
j_gene: TRBJ1-3
d_gene: .
v_gene: TRBV7-8
CDR3nt: TGTGCCAGCAGCTTGGACGGAAACACCATATATTTT
CDR3aa: CASSLDGNTIYF

abundance: .
j_gene: TRBJ1-1
d_gene: TRBD1
v_gene: TRBV5-4
CDR3nt: TGTGCCAGCAGCTATTACCGACAGGGGATAGCTTTCTTT
CDR3aa: CASSYYRQGIAFF

abundance: .
j_gene: TRBJ2-4
d_gene: TRBD2
v_gene: TRBV6-5
CDR3nt: TGTGCCAGCAGTTACTCGACGGGGGGGAACATTCAGTACTTC
CDR3aa: CASSYSTGGNIQYF

abundance: .
j_gene: TRBJ2-1
d_gene: .
v_gene: TRBV6-5
CDR3nt: TGTGCCAGCAGTGCGACCGGGACTTTACAACAGTTCTTC
CDR3aa: CASSATGTLQQFF

abundance: .
j_gene: TRBJ2-5
d_gene: TRBD1
v_gene: TRBV18
CDR3nt: TGTGCCAGCTCACCGACAGGGTCAAGGGAGACCCAGTACTTC
CDR3aa: CASSPTGSRETQYF

abundance: .
j_gene: TRBJ2-7
d_gene: .
v_gene: TRBV19
CDR3nt: TGTGCCAGTAGTTCTCACCAATCTTTCACCGGGACAGCGGGGAACGAGCAGTACTTC
CDR3aa: CASSSHQSFTGTAGNEQYF

abundance: .
j_gene: TRBJ2-7
d_gene: TRBD2
v_gene: TRBV7-2
CDR3nt: TGTGCCAGCAGCTTAATTGCTAGCGGCTACGAGCAGTACTTC
CDR3aa: CASSLIASGYEQYF

abundance: .
j_gene: TRBJ1-2
d_gene: TRBD1
v_gene: TRBV19
CDR3nt: TGTGCCAGTAGTATCCTTTACGGGACAGGGAATGGCTACACCTTC
CDR3aa: CASSILYGTGNGYTF

abundance: .
j_gene: TRBJ1-4
d_gene: TRBD1
v_gene: TRBV4-1
CDR3nt: TGCGCCAGCAGCCATGAACAGGGGTTGGGTGAAAAACTGTTTTTT
CDR3aa: CASSHEQGLGEKLFF

abundance: .
j_gene: TRBJ2-1
d_gene: .
v_gene: TRBV9
CDR3nt: TGTGCCAGCAGCCCCATTTCACCTCCGAGGGATGAGCAGTTCTTC
CDR3aa: CASSPISPPRDEQFF

abundance: .
j_gene: TRBJ1-2
d_gene: .
v_gene: TRBV2
CDR3nt: TGTGCCAGCAGTGAGGGCGGGGCAGCTAACTATGGCTACACCTTC
CDR3aa: CASSEGGAANYGYTF

abundance: .
j_gene: TRBJ2-5
d_gene: TRBD2
v_gene: TRBV9
CDR3nt: TGTGCCAGCAGGGCTAGCGGCCAAGAGACCCAGTACTTC
CDR3aa: CASRASGQETQYF

abundance: .
j_gene: TRBJ2-7
d_gene: .
v_gene: TRBV5-1
CDR3nt: TGCGCCAGCAGCCGGGACATCTCCTACGAGCAGTACTTC
CDR3aa: CASSRDISYEQYF

abundance: .
j_gene: TRBJ2-3
d_gene: .
v_gene: TRBV30
CDR3nt: TGTGCCTGGAGTGTCTCCCGTCGCACAGATACGCAGTATTTT
CDR3aa: CAWSVSRRTDTQYF

abundance: .
j_gene: TRBJ1-3
d_gene: .
v_gene: TRBV28
CDR3nt: TGTGCCAGCGGAACTAATTCCGGGGGGGAGATGGGCACCATATATTTT
CDR3aa: CASGTNSGGEMGTIYF

abundance: .
j_gene: TRBJ2-6
d_gene: .
v_gene: TRBV7-9
CDR3nt: TGTGCCAGCAGCACCAGTCCCTCTGGGGCCAACGTCCTGACTTTC
CDR3aa: CASSTSPSGANVLTF

abundance: once
j_gene: TRBJ2-5
d_gene: TRBD2
v_gene: TRBV12-5
CDR3nt: TGTGCTAGTGGTTTACCTAGGCCGGGACTAGCGGGAGACACCCAGTACTTC
CDR3aa: CASGLPRPGLAGDTQYF

abundance: many
j_gene: TRBJ2-7
d_gene: TRBD1
v_gene: TRBV12-5
CDR3nt: TGTGCTAGTGGTTTCGGACAGGCCTCCTACGAGCAGTACTTC
CDR3aa: CASGFGQASYEQYF

abundance: once
j_gene: TRBJ2-7
d_gene: TRBD2
v_gene: TRBV2
CDR3nt: TGTGCCAGCAGGGGACTAGCGGGAGTTACCTACGAGCAGTACTTC
CDR3aa: CASRGLAGVTYEQYF

abundance: .
j_gene: TRBJ1-2
d_gene: .
v_gene: TRBV28
CDR3nt: TGTGCCAGCTCCAGGGGTAATGGCTACACCTTC
CDR3aa: CASSRGNGYTF

abundance: .
j_gene: TRBJ2-7
d_gene: TRBD2
v_gene: TRBV10-3
CDR3nt: TGTGCCATCAGTGAAAGCGGGACCTCCTACGAGCAGTACTTC
CDR3aa: CAISESGTSYEQYF

abundance: .
j_gene: TRBJ2-2
d_gene: TRBD1
v_gene: TRBV7-9
CDR3nt: TGTGCCAGCAGCTTGAGGACAGGGGCGTTGACCGGGGAGCTGTTTTTT
CDR3aa: CASSLRTGALTGELFF

abundance: .
j_gene: TRBJ1-2
d_gene: TRBD1
v_gene: TRBV2
CDR3nt: TGTGCCAGCAGTGAGGGACAGAGCCTCTCTTATGGCTACACCTTC
CDR3aa: CASSEGQSLSYGYTF

abundance: .
j_gene: TRBJ1-2
d_gene: .
v_gene: TRBV5-1
CDR3nt: TGCGCCAGCAGCGTCGGTGGATCCGGTAACTATGGCTACACCTTC
CDR3aa: CASSVGGSGNYGYTF

abundance: .
j_gene: TRBJ1-5
d_gene: TRBD1
v_gene: TRBV4-1
CDR3nt: TGCGCCAGCAGCCGACCCGGGACAGGGGAACAGCCCCAGCATTTT
CDR3aa: CASSRPGTGEQPQHF

abundance: .
j_gene: TRBJ1-2
d_gene: .
v_gene: TRBV9
CDR3nt: TGTGCCAGCAGCGCTGTTAACTATGGCTACACCTTC
CDR3aa: CASSAVNYGYTF

abundance: .
j_gene: TRBJ2-1
d_gene: TRBD1
v_gene: TRBV19
CDR3nt: TGTGCCAGTAGTAGGTCAGGGGGCCCCTACAATGAGCAGTTCTTC
CDR3aa: CASSRSGGPYNEQFF

abundance: .
j_gene: TRBJ2-7
d_gene: .
v_gene: TRBV6-6
CDR3nt: TGTGCCAGCAGTTACCCCAGGGGCGGAGCGCCCTACGAGCAGTACTTC
CDR3aa: CASSYPRGGAPYEQYF

abundance: .
j_gene: TRBJ2-7
d_gene: .
v_gene: TRBV6-5
CDR3nt: TGTGCCAGCAGTTACTCGTCCCAAACCTACGAGCAGTACTTC
CDR3aa: CASSYSSQTYEQYF

abundance: .
j_gene: TRBJ1-6
d_gene: .
v_gene: TRBV27
CDR3nt: TGTGCCACCTCACCCGCCAGGGAATTCGAACCCCTCCACTTT
CDR3aa: CATSPAREFEPLHF

abundance: .
j_gene: TRBJ1-1
d_gene: TRBD1
v_gene: TRBV18
CDR3nt: TGTGCCAGCTCACCCGGGACAGGGGCTTTCTTT
CDR3aa: CASSPGTGAFF

abundance: .
j_gene: TRBJ2-2
d_gene: .
v_gene: TRBV10-1
CDR3nt: TGCGCCAGCAGTGATCCAGGGGCACCGAACACCGGGGAGCTGTTTTTT
CDR3aa: CASSDPGAPNTGELFF

abundance: .
j_gene: TRBJ2-2
d_gene: .
v_gene: TRBV15
CDR3nt: TGTGCCACCAGCAGCCAGGGGTCGAACACCGGGGAGCTGTTTTTT
CDR3aa: CATSSQGSNTGELFF

abundance: .
j_gene: TRBJ2-5
d_gene: .
v_gene: TRBV7-6
CDR3nt: TGTGCCAGCAGCCCCCCCGGCGGGTTGTCAAAGACCCAGTACTTC
CDR3aa: CASSPPGGLSKTQYF

abundance: .
j_gene: TRBJ1-6
d_gene: .
v_gene: TRBV5-5
CDR3nt: TGTGCCAGCAGCTTGAACAGGAATTCACCCCTCCACTTT
CDR3aa: CASSLNRNSPLHF

abundance: .
j_gene: TRBJ2-2
d_gene: TRBD1
v_gene: TRBV6-6
CDR3nt: TGTGCCAGCAGTTTCGGACAGGGAAACACCGGGGAGCTGTTTTTT
CDR3aa: CASSFGQGNTGELFF

abundance: .
j_gene: TRBJ1-5
d_gene: .
v_gene: TRBV7-2
CDR3nt: TGTGCCAGCAGCTTAGGCGGAGGAGGTCAGCCCCAGCATTTT
CDR3aa: CASSLGGGGQPQHF

abundance: .
j_gene: TRBJ2-1
d_gene: TRBD1
v_gene: TRBV7-6
CDR3nt: TGTGCCAGCAGCACCCCCGGGACAGGGGAGCAGTTCTTC
CDR3aa: CASSTPGTGEQFF

abundance: .
j_gene: TRBJ1-6
d_gene: TRBD1
v_gene: TRBV10-3
CDR3nt: TGTGCCATCAGACTAGGACAGGAACAATTATCACCCCTCCACTTT
CDR3aa: CAIRLGQEQLSPLHF

abundance: .
j_gene: TRBJ2-7
d_gene: TRBD1
v_gene: TRBV6-5
CDR3nt: TGTGCCAGCAGTTTGAAGGGGGCTAGAGCAGGCGAGCAGTACTTC
CDR3aa: CASSLKGARAGEQYF

abundance: .
j_gene: TRBJ1-1
d_gene: .
v_gene: TRBV14
CDR3nt: TGTGCCAGCAGCCAAGGAGTCAGTGAAGCTTTCTTT
CDR3aa: CASSQGVSEAFF

abundance: .
j_gene: TRBJ1-5
d_gene: TRBD1
v_gene: TRBV19
CDR3nt: TGTGCCAGTAGTATGCTGACAGGGGGCTATCAGCCCCAGCATTTT
CDR3aa: CASSMLTGGYQPQHF

abundance: .
j_gene: TRBJ2-3
d_gene: .
v_gene: TRBV6-5
CDR3nt: TGTGCCAGCAAGGGGGGGCCAGGCACGCAGTATTTT
CDR3aa: CASKGGPGTQYF

abundance: .
j_gene: TRBJ1-5
d_gene: .
v_gene: TRBV19
CDR3nt: TGTGCCAGTCACTCAGGTCCGGACAGACAAAATCAGCCCCAGCATTTT
CDR3aa: CASHSGPDRQNQPQHF

abundance: few
j_gene: TRBJ1-1
d_gene: .
v_gene: TRBV10-3
CDR3nt: TGTGCCATCAGTGTCCGGCAGGGCGGCCACGAGGAAGCTTTCTTT
CDR3aa: CAISVRQGGHEEAFF

abundance: few
j_gene: TRBJ1-2
d_gene: TRBD1
v_gene: TRBV19
CDR3nt: TGTGCCAGTACCCCTGACAGGGCAGGCTATGGCTACACCTTC
CDR3aa: CASTPDRAGYGYTF

abundance: .
j_gene: TRBJ1-2
d_gene: .
v_gene: TRBV11-1
CDR3nt: TGTGCCAGCAGCCAACCGGGACAAACTAACTATGGCTACACCTTC
CDR3aa: CASSQPGQTNYGYTF

abundance: .
j_gene: TRBJ1-4
d_gene: TRBD1
v_gene: TRBV19
CDR3nt: TGTGCCAGTAGACTACAGGGGACTAATGAAAAACTGTTTTTT
CDR3aa: CASRLQGTNEKLFF

abundance: .
j_gene: TRBJ2-3
d_gene: .
v_gene: TRBV29-1
CDR3nt: TGCAGCGGGGGATCTAGCGACACAGATACGCAGTATTTT
CDR3aa: CSGGSSDTDTQYF

abundance: .
j_gene: TRBJ1-6
d_gene: TRBD1
v_gene: TRBV9
CDR3nt: TGTGCCAGCAGCGCATCTTCCGGGACAGGAAATTCACCCCTCCACTTT
CDR3aa: CASSASSGTGNSPLHF

abundance: .
j_gene: TRBJ2-3
d_gene: .
v_gene: TRBV7-2
CDR3nt: TGTGCCAGCAGCCCAGACCTCCTCACAGATACGCAGTATTTT
CDR3aa: CASSPDLLTDTQYF

abundance: .
j_gene: TRBJ2-1
d_gene: TRBD1
v_gene: TRBV30
CDR3nt: TGTGCCTCCCAACAGGGGGCGTCCTACAATGAGCAGTTCTTC
CDR3aa: CASQQGASYNEQFF

abundance: .
j_gene: TRBJ2-1
d_gene: .
v_gene: TRBV7-9
CDR3nt: TGTGCCAGCAGCTTATCCGTACTCGACTACAATGAGCAGTTCTTC
CDR3aa: CASSLSVLDYNEQFF

abundance: .
j_gene: TRBJ1-6
d_gene: TRBD1
v_gene: TRBV6-6
CDR3nt: TGTGCCAGCAGTTCCAGCCAGGGGGGATCACCCCTCCACTTT
CDR3aa: CASSSSQGGSPLHF

abundance: .
j_gene: TRBJ2-1
d_gene: TRBD1
v_gene: TRBV5-1
CDR3nt: TGCGCCAGCAGCCCTTCCCCGGACAGGGGAGGGGCAAATGAGCAGTTCTTC
CDR3aa: CASSPSPDRGGANEQFF

abundance: .
j_gene: TRBJ2-7
d_gene: .
v_gene: TRBV5-1
CDR3nt: TGCGCCAGCAGCTTGCCGAGCGGTCTGGAGCAGTACTTC
CDR3aa: CASSLPSGLEQYF

abundance: .
j_gene: TRBJ2-3
d_gene: TRBD2
v_gene: TRBV5-1
CDR3nt: TGCGCCAGCAGCTTGGGGACTAGTCGGGATACGCAGTATTTT
CDR3aa: CASSLGTSRDTQYF